This TCR beta chain was found in a study of CD8+ T cells in alopecia areata. The investigators collected lesional scalp punch biopsies and peripheral blood from alopecia areata patients. PBMCs served as the source from which CD4+ and CD8+ T cells were sorted. Extracted from the samples, RNA was reverse transcribed into cDNA to serve as the sequencing template. Produced via immunoSEQ multiplex PCR; TCRdb's table is partial and in-frame only. Among tens of thousands of clones listed, 55% were seen once. General study findings and limits: Lesional scalp, notably in alopecia totalis/universalis, had clonality above that of normal scalp. Sequence data from scalp samples additionally include resident alphabeta T cells of normal skin.

There are a few counts of this clone. Its cognate antigen is unknown. This clonotype originated in a human donor with alopecia areata. Sequencing was performed on NKG2D-high CD8+ T cells sorted from blood.

The CDR3 DNA reads TGTGCCAACCAACTCCGAGGGGCGCAGTATTTT. It encodes CANQLRGAQYF. V is TRBV19 and J is TRBJ2-3; D assignment may be TRBD1 or TRBD2 (5 bases each). The CDR3 consists of 11 residues. Trimming stripped 10 bases from V and 10 bases from J, with 15 bases between. The V gene's germline CDR1 is LNHDA and CDR2 SQIVND (reference sequence).